This entry lists 32 T cell receptor beta chains sequenced from one sample in a study of prognosis after radiotherapy for stage I lung cancer. From genomic DNA, TCR beta CDR3 was amplified by two-round multiplex PCR. For every TRBV and TRBJ gene, a specific primer was used in first-round PCR. TCRdb redid the calling of the multiplex PCR reads with MiXCR, one entry per CDR3 protein. Here the sample spans about 28,000 distinct CDR3 sequences, around 30% being singletons. The starting material was PBMCs, obtained before or after stereotactic body radiation therapy (not recorded which). These TCRs come from a donor at least 50 years old with non-small cell lung cancer.

There are a few counts of this clonotype. At one boundary the junction diverges from the germline segment, which might be a read error. This chain links TRBV29-1 with TRBJ1-1; 8 positions match TRBD1. CDR1 and CDR2 from the germline V gene are SQVTM and ANQGSEA. The CDR3 spans 18 residues. The CDR3 coding sequence is TGCAGCGCTGAAGACATTGGCAGGGGGCGCGGGGGGGACACTGAAGCTTTCTTT. It encodes CSAEDIGRGRGGDTEAFF.

As for this clonotype: A read error may explain this, as a much larger clone is one base away. The chain carries TRBV20-1 and TRBJ2-7; possible D gene TRBD2, 5 bases. V shed 8 bases and J shed 4 bases, with 18 bases lying between them. The CDR3 spans 13 residues. Germline V gives CDR1 DFQATT, CDR2 SNEGSKA (reference sequence). DNA for the CDR3: TGCAGTACTATGGACTGGAGCGGTTACGAGCAGTACTTC. Its translation: CSTMDWSGYEQYF.

This clonotype occurred many times. The CDR3: CASSVGGGNQPQHF. CDR3 in DNA: TGTGCCAGCAGTGTTGGGGGGGGCAATCAGCCCCAGCATTTT. The rearrangement links TRBV6-1 to TRBJ1-5, with TRBD1 as a possible D gene (5 bases). From germline, CDR1 is MNHNS and CDR2 SASEGT. The CDR3 is made up of 14 amino acids. V was clipped by 4 bases and J by 2 bases, with 9 bases between them.

This clonotype was seen many times. CDR3 DNA: TGCAGCGGGGGACAGGGTCTCTGGGCCCAGTACTTC. The encoded protein is CSGGQGLWAQYF. This chain connects TRBV29-1 to TRBJ2-5; 9 bases agree with TRBD1. The CDR3 extends over 12 amino acids. Germline V gene sequence: CDR1 SQVTM, CDR2 ANQGSEA. Losses at the gene ends were 7 bases for V and 9 bases for J; bases not matched to a gene: 9.

This clonotype was recorded at least ten times. This chain uses TRBV7-2 with TRBJ2-3; 10 bases fit TRBD2. Germline CDR1 SGHTA, CDR2 FQGNSA. The CDR3 has 16 amino acids. J gave up 1 base and V 5 bases, and 6 bases lay outside the gene matches. The CDR3 here is CASSPSLAGGTDTQYF. The CDR3 region has the DNA TGTGCCAGCAGCCCCTCTCTAGCGGGGGGCACAGATACGCAGTATTTT. The variable domain in full, with the rest retrieved from reference TRBV7-2 and TRBJ2-3, is GAGVSQSPSNKVTEKGKDVELRCDPISGHTALYWYRQSLGQGLEFLIYFQGNSAPDKSGLPSDRFSAERTGGSVSTLTIQRTQQEDSAVYLCASSPSLAGGTDTQYFGPGTRLTVL.

About this clonotype itself: A far bigger clonotype differs at one base, so this is likely a read error. The chain joins TRBV6-4 to TRBJ1-1; D gene ambiguous. The CDR3 runs 16 residues. Germline CDR1 reads MRHNA; CDR2 reads SNTAGT. In DNA, the CDR3 is TGTGCCAGCAGTTACGGTTTTCGGGTTCAAAACACTGAAGTTTTCTTT. Translating it yields CASSYGFRVQNTEVFF.

As to this clonotype: This sequence is one base from a far larger clone and is likely a read error. The gene calls are TRBV27 and TRBJ1-6; 7 bases are a match to TRBD1. Germline loops: CDR1 MNHEY, CDR2 SMNVEV (reference sequence). Trimming removed 6 bases from V and 10 bases from J; junction bases left unmatched: 12. This CDR3 has 15 amino acids. CDR3 coding DNA: TGTGCCAGCAGCTTACCGAAAGGGGGCAGGTCACCCCTCCACTTT. Amino acids: CASSLPKGGRSPLHF.

This clonotype was counted many times. The rearrangement uses TRBV6-1 and TRBJ1-5, with 9 bases lining up with TRBD1. There are 14 residues in the CDR3. V lost 7 bases and J lost 7; bases outside the gene matches: 8. Germline V lookup: CDR1 MNHNS, CDR2 SASEGT. CDR3 loop: CASIPNRGQQPQHF. The CDR3 nucleotides read TGTGCCAGCATTCCAAACAGGGGGCAACAGCCCCAGCATTTT.

Notes on this clonotype: A junction end diverges from the germline sequence, so it may reflect a read error. The rearrangement uses TRBV14 and TRBJ2-7; possibly TRBD2 for D (6 bases). The CDR3 totals 17 residues. Germline-derived CDR1 and CDR2 are SGHDN and FVKESK. The CDR3 sequence: CANSQLTSGVFFHEQYF. The CDR3 DNA reads TGTGCCAACAGCCAATTAACATCGGGAGTCTTTTTCCACGAGCAGTACTTC.

This clonotype turned up a few times. This chain connects TRBV19 to TRBJ1-1; a weak D match, TRBD1 (5 bases). V was trimmed by 5 bases and J by 0 bases, leaving 10 bases between them. The germline V gene encodes CDR1 LNHDA and CDR2 SQIVND (reference sequence). The CDR3 extends over 14 amino acids. CDR3 bases: TGTGCCAGTAGTGGGACGGACCTGAACACTGAAGCTTTCTTT. Its protein is CASSGTDLNTEAFF.

This clonotype qualifies as medium-sized. V and J are TRBV12-3 or TRBV12-4 and TRBJ2-1; 11 bases are shared with TRBD2. The CDR3 is made up of 16 amino acids. The junction had 2 bases not matched to a gene; V was cut back by 4 bases and J by 0 bases. The CDR3 protein is CASSYTSGGSYNEQFF. As DNA, the CDR3 is TGTGCCAGCAGTTACACTAGCGGGGGCTCCTACAATGAGCAGTTCTTC.

This clonotype was counted at least ten times. The CDR3 sequence: CASSRTETGIGEKLFF. As DNA, the CDR3 is TGTGCCAGCAGCCGAACCGAGACAGGGATAGGAGAAAAACTGTTTTTT. The chain uses TRBV3-1 and TRBJ1-4; 7 nucleotides line up with TRBD1. The CDR3 has 16 amino acids. Germline V gene lookup returns CDR1 LGHDT and CDR2 YNNKEL (reference sequence). V shed 4 bases, J shed 8 bases, and the junction held 13 bases outside the gene matches.

As for this clonotype: This may come from a read error, since a much larger clone is one base off. The chain carries TRBV12-3 or TRBV12-4 and TRBJ2-6; D gene ambiguous. V lost 6 bases and J 3 bases, leaving 18 bases between the germline ends. This CDR3 is built from 17 residues. This CDR3 is CASSPRRSACGANVLTF. The CDR3 DNA reads as TGTGCCAGCAGCCCCCGGAGAAGTGCCTGTGGGGCCAACGTCCTGACTTTC.

This clonotype showed up many times. V gene TRBV3-1 combines with J gene TRBJ1-4, with unresolved D. Germline V gene data show CDR1 as LGHDT and CDR2 as YNNKEL (reference sequence). This CDR3 region has 16 residues. Trimming took 2 bases from V and 5 from J, leaving 15 bases between them. CDR3 region: CASSQTQDGVNEKLFF. CDR3 in DNA: TGTGCCAGCAGCCAAACCCAGGACGGAGTGAATGAAAAACTGTTTTTT.

This clonotype was counted at least ten times. The CDR3 coding sequence is TGTGCCAGCAGCTTAGTGCGGGGGAACACCGGGGAGCTGTTTTTT. It encodes CASSLVRGNTGELFF. The gene calls are TRBV11-3 and TRBJ2-2; TRBD2 is a possible D gene (6 bases). The CDR3 has 15 amino acids. The V gene lost 1 base and the J gene lost 1 base, with 7 bases spanning the gap. Germline CDR1 and CDR2: SGHNT and YENEEA.

This clonotype was detected ten times or more. The rearrangement joins TRBV5-1 to TRBJ2-7; 7 nucleotides line up with TRBD1. The CDR3 runs to 14 residues. Trimming cost V 2 bases and J 3 bases; bases outside gene matches: 5. Per the germline V gene, CDR1 is SGHRS and CDR2 is YFSETQ. This chain's CDR3 is CASSFRNRGYEQYF. The CDR3 DNA sequence: TGCGCCAGCAGCTTCCGGAACAGGGGCTACGAGCAGTACTTC.

There are many counts of this clonotype. CDR3 amino acids: CASSQDSGDTEAFF. The CDR3 DNA follows: TGTGCCAGCAGCCAAGATTCAGGGGACACTGAAGCTTTCTTT. This chain joins TRBV3-1 and TRBJ1-1; TRBD1 might be the D (6 bases). V lost 0 bases and J 3 bases, leaving 8 bases between the germline ends. Germline V gives CDR1 LGHDT, CDR2 YNNKEL (reference sequence). This CDR3 comprises 14 residues.

J is TRBJ2-1 and V is TRBV5-1; 7 bases fit TRBD2. Germline lookup yields CDR1 SGHRS and CDR2 YFSETQ. The V and J ends lost 1 base and 2 bases, in that order; junction bases with no gene match: 6. The CDR3 runs to 16 residues. The CDR3 nucleotides read TGCGCCAGCAGCTTGTCACTAGCGCGGACCTACAATGAGCAGTTCTTC. Its translation is CASSLSLARTYNEQFF.

This chain joins TRBV2 and TRBJ2-7; D remains ambiguous. Germline values: CDR1 SNHLY, CDR2 FYNNEI. V gave up 5 bases and J gave up 2 bases, with 16 bases separating them. The CDR3 is 15 residues long. The CDR3 here is CASSPGRPGTYEQYF. Here the CDR3 DNA reads TGTGCCAGCAGTCCAGGACGACCTGGCACCTACGAGCAGTACTTC.

Concerning this clonotype itself: Relative to the germline gene, one junction end is altered; a read error may explain this. The chain couples TRBV19 to TRBJ2-1; 7 bases fit TRBD1. The V gene's germline CDR1 is LNHDA and CDR2 SQIVND (reference sequence). There are 15 residues in the CDR3. Here the CDR3 DNA reads TGTGCAAGTAGTATTAATGACAGGGTCTACAATGAGCAGTTCTTC. Residues: CASSINDRVYNEQFF.

This chain joins TRBV7-8 and TRBJ1-5; perhaps TRBD1 as D (5 bases). Trimming left V 7 bases short and J 4 bases short, with 20 bases between. This CDR3 has 16 residues. Germline CDR1 reads SGHVS; CDR2 reads FQNEAQ. The CDR3 nucleotides are TGTGCCAGCATCCTAGTTCCGGGGGGGAGAAATCAGCCCCAGCATTTT. It is translated as CASILVPGGRNQPQHF.

In this sample, this clonotype turned up many times. A much more abundant neighbour one base away suggests this may be a read error. V and J are TRBV11-2 and TRBJ2-1, with 9 bases lining up with TRBD2. This CDR3 contains 16 residues. Germline V gene lookup returns CDR1 SGHAT and CDR2 FQNNGV. CDR3 residues: CASSLAQRGAYSEQFF. CDR3 sequence (DNA): TGTGCCAGCAGCTTAGCCCAGCGGGGGGCCTACAGTGAGCAGTTCTTC.

The chain recombines TRBV6-9 with TRBJ2-3; D is unclear. This CDR3 is built from 16 residues. Trimming stripped 3 bases from V and 1 base from J, with 14 bases between. From germline, CDR1 is MNHGY and CDR2 SVAAGI. CDR3 residues: CASSYRSVECTDTQYF. As DNA, the CDR3 is TGTGCCAGCAGTTACCGGAGCGTGGAATGCACAGATACGCAGTATTTT.

V and J are TRBV2 and TRBJ2-1, with D possibly being TRBD2 (6 bases). This CDR3 has 14 amino acids. The ends were cut back, 4 bases at V and 3 bases at J, with 10 bases in the middle. Germline CDR1 and CDR2: SNHLY and FYNNEI. CDR3: CASSARGVYNEQFF. CDR3 nucleotides: TGTGCCAGCAGTGCGCGGGGTGTCTACAATGAGCAGTTCTTC.

This clonotype was counted at least ten times. The chain uses TRBV30 and TRBJ1-6, with TRBD1 matching over 8 bases. The CDR3 sequence is 13 residues long. The V gene end was trimmed by 3 bases and the J gene end by 7 bases; junction bases not matched to a gene: 2. CDR1 is GTSNPN, CDR2 SVGIG, per germline (reference sequence). The CDR3 here is CAWRDRENSPLHF. CDR3 sequence (DNA): TGTGCCTGGAGGGACAGGGAAAATTCACCCCTCCACTTT.

In its sample, this clonotype was seen many times. The CDR3 loop is CASSQVIGWQETQYF. DNA of the CDR3: TGTGCCAGCAGCCAAGTTATAGGCTGGCAAGAGACCCAGTACTTC. V and J are TRBV3-1 and TRBJ2-5; unclear D gene. In germline, CDR1 is LGHDT, CDR2 YNNKEL (reference sequence). The CDR3 contains 15 residues. With 1 base removed from V and 2 bases from J, the gap between germline ends came to 11 bases.

This clonotype was recorded many times. The junction differs from germline at one of its ends, possibly a read error. The genes are TRBV2 and TRBJ2-3; D is possibly TRBD1 (7 bases). The CDR3 has 14 amino acids. Per germline, CDR1 SNHLY and CDR2 FYNNEI. The DNA for the CDR3 is TGTGCCAGCAGCGAAGGAGGGGGCGCAGATACGCAGTATTTT. This translates into CASSEGGGADTQYF.

In this sample, this clonotype turned up many times. The CDR3 sequence: CASSERRGVVSYEQYF. The CDR3 nucleotides read TGTGCCAGCAGTGAACGTAGAGGAGTAGTGAGCTACGAGCAGTACTTC. This chain connects TRBV6-1 to TRBJ2-7; D gene ambiguous. CDR1 MNHNS and CDR2 SASEGT come from the germline V gene. This CDR3 comprises 16 residues. The V gene lost 2 bases and the J gene lost 3 bases, with 17 bases spanning the gap.

This clonotype was seen repeatedly, ten times or more. The chain employs TRBV6-1 and TRBJ1-1, with unresolved D. From germline, CDR1 is MNHNS and CDR2 SASEGT. V lost 10 bases and J 5 bases, leaving 11 bases between the germline ends. The CDR3 length is 11 residues. As DNA, the CDR3 is TGTGCCACCACGAGAGGGACTGAAGCTTTCTTT. Residues: CATTRGTEAFF.

This clonotype was counted a single time. A single base separates this from a much larger clone, so it may be a read error. The chain employs TRBV6-1 and TRBJ2-1, with D perhaps matching TRBD1 (6 bases). Germline V CDR1 and CDR2: MNHNS, SASEGT. V dropped 6 bases and J dropped 12 bases, with 18 bases sitting between them. The CDR3 is 13 amino acids. The CDR3 reads CASSSQDSRAQFF. The DNA of the CDR3 is TGTGCCAGCAGCTCCCAGGACAGCCGCGCGCAGTTCTTC.

This clonotype was detected ten times or more. The V gene is TRBV7-9, the J gene TRBJ2-1; possibly TRBD1 or TRBD2 for D (6 bases each). V was shortened by 4 bases and J by 5 bases, with 15 bases between the two germline ends. The CDR3 totals 15 residues. Germline V gene data show CDR1 as SEHNR and CDR2 as FQNEAQ (reference sequence). The CDR3, as DNA: TGTGCCAGCAGCTCAGAGGGGGGTTTGAACAATGAGCAGTTCTTC. Residues: CASSSEGGLNNEQFF.

This clonotype showed up many times. The gene calls are TRBV19 and TRBJ2-5; D might be TRBD2 (5 bases). From germline, CDR1 is LNHDA and CDR2 SQIVND (reference sequence). Trimming pared 4 bases from V and 1 base from J, leaving 10 bases between. CDR3 length: 14 amino acids. The CDR3 protein is CASSTGLTQETQYF. The CDR3 DNA reads TGTGCCAGTAGTACAGGACTCACCCAAGAGACCCAGTACTTC. Looking up the rest from reference TRBV19 and TRBJ2-5 gives the full variable domain: DGGITQSPKYLFRKEGQNVTLSCEQNLNHDAMYWYRQDPGQGLRLIYYSQIVNDFQKGDIAEGYSVSREKKESFPLTVTSAQKNPTAFYLCASSTGLTQETQYFGPGTRLLVL.